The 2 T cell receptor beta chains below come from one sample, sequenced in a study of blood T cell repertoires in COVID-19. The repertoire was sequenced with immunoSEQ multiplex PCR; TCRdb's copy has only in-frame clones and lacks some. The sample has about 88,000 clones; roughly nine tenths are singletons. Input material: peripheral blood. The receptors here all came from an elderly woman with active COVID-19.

CDR3 protein: CASSLGLAGVRETQYF. CDR3 in DNA: TGTGCCAGCAGCTTAGGACTAGCGGGAGTAAGAGAGACCCAGTACTTC. This chain connects TRBV11-2 to TRBJ2-5, with 12 bases lining up with TRBD2. Germline CDR1 is SGHAT and CDR2 is FQNNGV. Trimming cost V 1 base and J 4 bases; bases outside gene matches: 4. The CDR3 contains 16 residues. The full variable domain, in which reference TRBV11-2 and TRBJ2-5 provide the parts outside the CDR3, is EAGVAQSPRYKIIEKRQSVAFWCNPISGHATLYWYQQILGQGPKLLIQFQNNGVVDDSQLPKDRFSAERLKGVDSTLKIQPAKLEDSAVYLCASSLGLAGVRETQYFGPGTRLLVL.

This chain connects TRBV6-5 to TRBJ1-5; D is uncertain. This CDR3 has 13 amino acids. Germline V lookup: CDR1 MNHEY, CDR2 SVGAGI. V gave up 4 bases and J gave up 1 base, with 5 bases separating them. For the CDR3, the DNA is TGTGCCAGCAGTTTGAGGAGCAATCAGCCCCAGCATTTT. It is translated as CASSLRSNQPQHF.